Below, one TCR beta chain is given with its context. Its antigen is as yet unknown. This entry is derived from a study of PD-L1 blockade in urothelial cancer. Study-wide points: By 3 weeks, tumor-associated blood clones had expanded more in durable-benefit patients.

The assay was immunoSEQ multiplex PCR, and TCRdb's table has in-frame clones only and misses some. The sample contains roughly 77,000 clones, 84% of which appear only once. The CDR3 has 15 residues. The V and J ends lost 0 bases and 2 bases, in that order; junction bases with no gene match: 2. Germline V gives CDR1 SGHRS, CDR2 YFSETQ. Specified time point: pretreatment peripheral blood. Sequencing was performed on PBMCs, taken around atezolizumab (anti-PD-L1) treatment. The chain carries TRBV5-1 and TRBJ2-5; TRBD1 matches 9 bases. This TCR was recovered from a woman between 65 and 79 years old with urothelial cancer. This chain's CDR3 is CASSLEGTGQETQYF. The CDR3 coding sequence is TGCGCCAGCAGCTTGGAGGGGACAGGGCAAGAGACCCAGTACTTC.